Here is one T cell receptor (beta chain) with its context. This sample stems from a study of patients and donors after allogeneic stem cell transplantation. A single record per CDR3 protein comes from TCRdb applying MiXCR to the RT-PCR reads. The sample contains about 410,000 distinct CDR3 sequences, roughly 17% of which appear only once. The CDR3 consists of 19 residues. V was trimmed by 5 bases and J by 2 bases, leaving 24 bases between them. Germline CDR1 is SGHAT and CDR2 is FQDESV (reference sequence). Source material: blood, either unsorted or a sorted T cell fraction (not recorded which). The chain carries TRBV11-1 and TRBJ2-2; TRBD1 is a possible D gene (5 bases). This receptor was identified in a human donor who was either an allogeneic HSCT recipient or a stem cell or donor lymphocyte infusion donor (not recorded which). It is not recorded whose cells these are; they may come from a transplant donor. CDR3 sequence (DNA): TGTGCCAGCAGCCCCGTGGATCATGGGGCTCCACTCAACACCGGGGAGCTGTTTTTT. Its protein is CASSPVDHGAPLNTGELFF.